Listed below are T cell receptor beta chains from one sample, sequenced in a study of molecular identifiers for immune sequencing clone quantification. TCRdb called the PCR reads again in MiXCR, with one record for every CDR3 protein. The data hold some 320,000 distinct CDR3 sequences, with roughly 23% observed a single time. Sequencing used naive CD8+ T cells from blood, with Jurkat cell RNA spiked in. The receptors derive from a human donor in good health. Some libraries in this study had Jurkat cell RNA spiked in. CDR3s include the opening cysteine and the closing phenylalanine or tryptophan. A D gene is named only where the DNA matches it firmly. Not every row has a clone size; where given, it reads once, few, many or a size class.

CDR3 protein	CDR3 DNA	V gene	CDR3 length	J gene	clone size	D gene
CASSQGGQGNEKLSF	TGTGCCAGCAGCCAAGGGGGACAGGGTAATGAAAAACTGTCTTTT	TRBV5-3	15	TRBJ1-4	.	TRBD1
CASSPGQGPEEQYF	TGTGCCTCCAGCCCGGGACAGGGACCGGAAGAGCAGTACTTC	TRBV30	14	TRBJ2-7	.	TRBD1
CATSRGSGANVLTF	TGTGCCACCAGCAGGGGATCCGGGGCCAACGTCCTGACTTTC	TRBV24-1	14	TRBJ2-6	many	.
CASRLVGANYGYTF	TGTGCCAGCAGATTAGTGGGGGCGAACTATGGCTACACCTTC	TRBV27	14	TRBJ1-2	.	.
CAATTGGLEAFF	TGTGCCGCAACGACAGGGGGCTTAGAAGCTTTCTTT	TRBV10-3	12	TRBJ1-1	few	TRBD1
CASSEPRDPPDSGANVLTF	TGTGCCAGCAGCGAGCCCCGGGACCCTCCCGACTCTGGGGCCAACGTCCTGACTTTC	TRBV9	19	TRBJ2-6	few	.
CASSYTVEWAGELLF	TGTGCCAGCAGTTATACCGTCGAGTGGGCCGGGGAGCTGTTATTT	TRBV13	15	TRBJ2-2	.	.
CSSHRMNTEAFF	TGCAGCTCCCATAGAATGAACACTGAAGCTTTCTTT	TRBV29-1	12	TRBJ1-1	.	.
CASSWGVHEQFF	TGTGCCAGCAGTTGGGGCGTCCATGAGCAGTTCTTC	TRBV25-1	12	TRBJ2-1	.	.
CSVEKRGQDKNTEAFF	TGCAGCGTTGAAAAAAGAGGACAAGACAAGAACACTGAAGCTTTCTTT	TRBV29-1	16	TRBJ1-1	many	.
CSARAESYEQYF	TGCAGTGCTAGAGCAGAGAGTTACGAGCAGTACTTC	TRBV20-1	12	TRBJ2-7	many	.
CASSQGPGVQPQHF	TGTGCCAGCAGCCAGGGGCCGGGCGTTCAGCCCCAGCATTTT	TRBV7-9	14	TRBJ1-5	many	.
CASSSRTGNQPQHF	TGTGCCAGCAGCTCCCGGACAGGGAATCAGCCCCAGCATTTT	TRBV7-6	14	TRBJ1-5	many	TRBD1
CSARAPGPYTSIDTQYF	TGCAGTGCTAGAGCACCGGGACCATATACGAGCATAGATACGCAGTATTTT	TRBV20-1	17	TRBJ2-3	.	.
CASSLFPGQGGPEAFF	TGTGCCAGCAGCTTATTTCCTGGCCAGGGAGGGCCTGAAGCTTTCTTT	TRBV7-9	16	TRBJ1-1	many	.
CASSKEDRAISRTNEKLFF	TGTGCCAGCAGCAAAGAAGACAGGGCTATATCTCGAACTAATGAAAAACTGTTTTTT	TRBV21-1	19	TRBJ1-4	many	.
CASSYWVSGEQYF	TGTGCCAGCAGTTACTGGGTCAGCGGCGAGCAGTACTTC	TRBV6-5	13	TRBJ2-7	many	.
CAEVWGRHEYSPLHF	TGTGCCGAGGTTTGGGGCAGGCATGAGTATTCACCCCTCCACTTT	TRBV7-9	15	TRBJ1-6	.	.
CSVDGNYGYTF	TGCAGCGTTGACGGAAACTATGGCTACACCTTC	TRBV29-1	11	TRBJ1-2	many	.
CASSLFLGAREQYF	TGTGCCAGCAGTTTATTTTTGGGGGCCCGCGAGCAGTACTTC	TRBV12-3/TRBV12-4	14	TRBJ2-7	.	.
CASSFGTSNQPQHF	TGTGCCAGCAGCTTCGGGACGTCCAATCAGCCCCAGCATTTT	TRBV5-6	14	TRBJ1-5	many	.
CASSVAAESNYGYTF	TGTGCCAGCAGCGTAGCGGCAGAGAGTAACTATGGCTACACCTTC	TRBV9	15	TRBJ1-2	many	.
CASRPHRGLWGEQFF	TGCGCCAGCAGGCCGCACAGGGGGCTCTGGGGTGAGCAGTTCTTC	TRBV23-1	15	TRBJ2-1	.	TRBD1
CASSWTVAGELFF	TGTGCCAGCAGTTGGACAGTTGCCGGGGAGCTGTTTTTT	TRBV27	13	TRBJ2-2	few	.
CASNSGSGEQLF	TGTGCCAGCAATAGCGGGAGTGGTGAGCAGCTCTTC	TRBV27	12	TRBJ2-1	.	TRBD2
CASSYSRDYSSYEQYF	TGTGCCAGCAGTTACTCGCGGGACTACAGCTCCTACGAGCAGTACTTC	TRBV6-2/TRBV6-3	16	TRBJ2-7	many	TRBD2
CASRFPGGHTQYF	TGTGCCAGCAGGTTCCCAGGAGGCCATACGCAGTATTTT	TRBV5-6	13	TRBJ2-3	many	.
CSATAGRAKNIQYF	TGCAGTGCAACAGCGGGCCGGGCCAAAAACATTCAGTACTTC	TRBV20-1	14	TRBJ2-4	many	.
CASRSDKYSNQPQHF	TGTGCCAGCAGATCAGACAAGTATAGCAATCAGCCCCAGCATTTT	TRBV27	15	TRBJ1-5	few	.
CASILGGLGGELFF	TGTGCCAGCATCTTGGGGGGGCTGGGCGGGGAGCTGTTTTTT	TRBV12-3/TRBV12-4	14	TRBJ2-2	many	.
CASNLGGPLGSNQPQHF	TGTGCCAGCAACCTAGGTGGACCCCTGGGGAGCAATCAGCCCCAGCATTTT	TRBV6-2/TRBV6-3	17	TRBJ1-5	.	.
CASSQVRGASDTEAFF	TGTGCCAGCAGCCAAGTCCGTGGCGCATCGGACACTGAAGCTTTCTTT	TRBV3-1	16	TRBJ1-1	.	.
CASSQQTSGETQYF	TGCGCCAGCAGCCAGCAGACTAGCGGGGAGACCCAGTACTTC	TRBV4-1	14	TRBJ2-5	many	TRBD2
CASSPGRASGLYEQYF	TGTGCCAGCAGCCCCGGCCGGGCTAGCGGTCTGTACGAGCAGTACTTC	TRBV11-2	16	TRBJ2-7	.	TRBD2
CASIYGGTQYF	TGTGCCAGCATCTACGGGGGGACCCAGTACTTC	TRBV12-3/TRBV12-4	11	TRBJ2-5	many	.
CASSAGQGPHERYF	TGTGCCAGCAGCGCGGGACAGGGGCCCCACGAGCGGTACTTC	TRBV2	14	TRBJ2-7	.	TRBD1
CASSSLAGAVADTQYF	TGTGCCAGCAGCTCCTTAGCGGGAGCTGTGGCAGATACGCAGTATTTT	TRBV7-2	16	TRBJ2-3	many	TRBD2
CASSSPGQGGYEQCF	TGTGCCAGCAGCTCTCCGGGACAGGGAGGCTACGAGCAGTGCTTC	TRBV5-4	15	TRBJ2-7	.	TRBD1
CAWSAGQGQETQYF	TGTGCCTGGAGTGCCGGACAGGGGCAAGAGACCCAGTACTTC	TRBV30	14	TRBJ2-5	many	TRBD1
CATSDLGGFTDTQYF	TGTGCCACCAGTGATTTAGGGGGCTTCACAGATACGCAGTATTTT	TRBV24-1	15	TRBJ2-3	many	TRBD1